The sample holds one count of the clone carrying this TCR beta chain. The data stem from a study of blood T cell repertoires in COVID-19. Libraries were prepared by immunoSEQ multiplex PCR; TCRdb keeps only in-frame clonotypes and omits some of them. The sample has approximately 440,000 clones, roughly 90% seen once; the top ten hold about 0.7%. This CDR3 is built from 16 residues. In germline, CDR1 is MGHRA, CDR2 YSYEKL. V lost 0 bases, J lost 4 bases, and 13 bases lay in between. The sequencing input was PBMCs or T cells enriched from blood (not recorded which). The chain combines TRBV4-1 with TRBJ1-5; D uncertain. This TCR was recovered from a woman in her late teens or twenties who had recovered from COVID-19. CDR3 sequence (DNA): TGCGCCAGCAGCCAAGATTTAGGCAGGCCGAATCAGCCCCAGCATTTT. This gives the protein CASSQDLGRPNQPQHF.